This T cell receptor beta chain was recorded in a study of T cell repertoires in cytomegalovirus infection. For the study at large: Public signatures in TCR beta pointed to CMV infection and matching HLA type.

This clonotype was seen more than once but under ten times. The antigen is not known. The V end lost 6 bases, the J end lost 6 bases, and 20 bases lay between the germline ends. CDR1 MDHEN and CDR2 SYDVKM come from the germline V gene. This CDR3 has 15 residues. From the reads, TCRdb called clonotypes with MiXCR, one entry per CDR3 protein. The sample carries just over 450,000 distinct CDR3 sequences, under 55% recorded once. The source was cultured PBMCs, collected from culture after CMV antigen stimulation. This clonotype originated in a human donor in good health (CMV status not recorded). Some clones in this sample may be carry-over from other donors' samples. The rearrangement joins TRBV28 to TRBJ1-1; no clear D gene. In DNA, the CDR3 is TGTGCCAGCAGCCGTTTCATGGTCGGTCGGGCTGAAGCTTTCTTT. As protein: CASSRFMVGRAEAFF. Using reference TRBV28 and TRBJ1-1 for the parts outside the CDR3, the full variable domain is DVKVTQSSRYLVKRTGEKVFLECVQDMDHENMFWYRQDPGLGLRLIYFSYDVKMKEKGDIPEGYSVSREKKERFSLILESASTNQTSMYLCASSRFMVGRAEAFFGQGTRLTVV.